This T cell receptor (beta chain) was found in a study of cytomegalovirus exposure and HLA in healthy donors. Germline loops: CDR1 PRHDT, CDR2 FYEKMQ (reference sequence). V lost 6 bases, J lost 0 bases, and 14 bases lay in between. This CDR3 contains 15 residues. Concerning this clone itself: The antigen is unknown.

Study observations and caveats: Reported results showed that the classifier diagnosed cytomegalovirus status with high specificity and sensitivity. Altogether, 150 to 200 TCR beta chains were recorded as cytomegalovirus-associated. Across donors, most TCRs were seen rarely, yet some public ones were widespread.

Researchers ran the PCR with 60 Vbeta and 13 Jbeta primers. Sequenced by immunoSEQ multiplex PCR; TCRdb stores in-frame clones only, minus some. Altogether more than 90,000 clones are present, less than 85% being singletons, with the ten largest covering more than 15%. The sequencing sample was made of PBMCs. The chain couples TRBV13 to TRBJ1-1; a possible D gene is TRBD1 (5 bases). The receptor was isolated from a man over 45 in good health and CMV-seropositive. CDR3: CASRFLGALNTEAFF. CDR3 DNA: TGTGCCAGCAGGTTCCTTGGGGCCCTGAACACTGAAGCTTTCTTT. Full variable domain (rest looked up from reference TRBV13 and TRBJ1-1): AAGVIQSPRHLIKEKRETATLKCYPIPRHDTVYWYQQGPGQDPQFLISFYEKMQSDKGSIPDRFSAQQFSDYHSELNMSSLELGDSALYFCASRFLGALNTEAFFGQGTRLTVV.